Listed below are T cell receptor beta chains from one sample, sequenced in a study of T cell responses to AZD1222 COVID-19 vaccine. Only in-frame clones appear in the TCRdb table, and some are missing; sequencing was by immunoSEQ multiplex PCR. The sample lists fewer than 120,000 clones, about 81% seen once, with approximately 5% in the top ten. Sequencing was performed on peripheral blood, taken on day 0 of AZD1222 vaccination. Source of these receptors: an adult in good health. Each CDR3 is given with its conserved first and last residue. Fields, in order: J gene, D gene, clone size, V gene, CDR3 protein, CDR3 DNA. A D gene is named only where the DNA matches it firmly. Size values are once, few and many counts, or a class for expanded clones, and some rows have none.

>TRBJ1-5|.|.|TRBV7-2
CASSSETFSNQPQHF
TGTGCCAGCAGCTCTGAGACATTTAGCAATCAGCCCCAGCATTTT
>TRBJ1-2|.|.|TRBV28
CASSVAGAGYTF
TGTGCCAGCAGCGTTGCCGGGGCTGGCTACACCTTC
>TRBJ2-3|.|.|TRBV7-3
CASSPSGPWGGTDTQYF
TGTGCCAGCAGCCCAAGCGGTCCGTGGGGGGGCACAGATACGCAGTATTTT
>TRBJ1-1|.|.|TRBV4-3
CASSQDGRENTEAFF
TGCGCCAGCAGCCAAGATGGACGGGAGAACACTGAAGCTTTCTTT
>TRBJ2-1|.|.|TRBV4-3
CASSQELGRGYNEQFF
TGCGCCAGCAGCCAAGAGCTAGGACGGGGCTACAATGAGCAGTTCTTC
>TRBJ2-7|TRBD1|.|TRBV4-1
CASSLAQGQGYEQYF
TGCGCCAGCAGCCTTGCACAGGGGCAAGGGTACGAGCAGTACTTC
>TRBJ2-1|TRBD1|few|TRBV11-2
CASSGGLNNEQFF
TGTGCCAGCTCAGGGGGCTTAAACAATGAGCAGTTCTTC
>TRBJ1-1|.|.|TRBV5-1
CASSQGTMNTEAFF
TGCGCCAGCAGCCAGGGAACCATGAACACTGAAGCTTTCTTT
>TRBJ1-5|.|.|TRBV6-2/TRBV6-3
CASSYSQAGQPQHF
TGTGCCAGCAGTTACAGCCAGGCAGGGCAGCCCCAGCATTTT
>TRBJ1-6|.|.|TRBV5-1
CASSLRELSSPLHF
TGCGCCAGCAGCTTACGGGAACTAAGTTCACCCCTCCACTTT
>TRBJ2-1|.|.|TRBV11-3
CASSHAYNEQFF
TGTGCCAGCAGCCATGCATACAATGAGCAGTTCTTC
>TRBJ2-7|TRBD2|few|TRBV14
CASSQTPLAGGREQYF
TGTGCCAGCAGCCAGACCCCCCTAGCGGGAGGCCGGGAGCAGTACTTC
>TRBJ2-6|.|.|TRBV7-2
CASSLGGRANVLTF
TGTGCCAGCAGCTTAGGCGGTAGGGCCAACGTCCTGACTTTC
>TRBJ2-7|TRBD2|.|TRBV19
CASSSLALAYEQYF
TGTGCCAGTAGTTCACTAGCGTTGGCCTACGAGCAGTACTTC
>TRBJ1-2|TRBD1|.|TRBV12-3/TRBV12-4
CASSQQGSRGYTF
TGTGCCAGCAGCCAACAGGGGTCAAGGGGCTACACCTTC
>TRBJ2-1|TRBD2|.|TRBV29-1
CSVGPGTSGRDNIYNEQFF
TGCAGCGTAGGTCCCGGGACTAGCGGGAGGGACAATATCTACAATGAGCAGTTCTTC
>TRBJ2-7|.|.|TRBV7-2
CASSLGARTEQYF
TGTGCCAGCAGCTTAGGGGCCAGGACCGAGCAGTACTTC
>TRBJ2-3|TRBD2|.|TRBV19
CASSIAFSGGRDTQYF
TGTGCCAGTAGTATCGCGTTTAGCGGGGGACGAGATACGCAGTATTTT
>TRBJ1-3|.|.|TRBV25-1
CASRWGSGNTIYF
TGTGCCAGTCGTTGGGGGTCTGGAAACACCATATATTTT
>TRBJ1-4|.|.|TRBV7-2
CASSLMARGGNEKLFF
TGTGCCAGCAGCTTAATGGCCCGGGGAGGGAATGAAAAACTGTTTTTT
>TRBJ1-6|.|.|TRBV5-1
CASSPGSRSRGDSPLHF
TGCGCCAGCAGCCCGGGTAGTAGGAGCCGTGGGGATTCACCCCTCCACTTT
>TRBJ1-2|.|.|TRBV10-2
CASSESGYRGYTF
TGCGCCAGCAGTGAGTCAGGGTACCGTGGCTACACCTTC
>TRBJ1-2|.|.|TRBV5-6
CASSLRGAFGYGYTF
TGTGCCAGCAGCTTACGGGGGGCGTTCGGATATGGCTACACCTTC
>TRBJ1-2|TRBD1|.|TRBV27
CASSLNGQAGGYTF
TGTGCCAGCAGTTTAAACGGACAGGCGGGAGGCTACACCTTC
>TRBJ2-2|.|.|TRBV7-2
CASNLGNTGELFF
TGTGCCAGCAATTTGGGGAACACCGGGGAGCTGTTTTTT
>TRBJ2-1|TRBD1|.|TRBV19
CASSKDRGSPEQFF
TGTGCCAGTAGCAAGGACAGGGGCTCCCCTGAGCAGTTCTTC
>TRBJ2-3|TRBD2|.|TRBV10-3
CAASSGGTDTQYF
TGTGCCGCCAGTAGCGGGGGCACAGATACGCAGTATTTT
>TRBJ2-5|TRBD1|.|TRBV15
CATSPTGQGARETQYF
TGTGCCACCAGCCCAACAGGACAGGGGGCGCGGGAGACCCAGTACTTC
>TRBJ1-4|.|.|TRBV6-2/TRBV6-3
CASSPGQRGQGEKLFF
TGTGCCAGCAGCCCAGGACAGAGAGGGCAAGGCGAAAAACTGTTTTTT
>TRBJ2-7|.|once|TRBV2
CASSGGAGVTYEQYF
TGTGCCAGCAGCGGAGGAGCAGGGGTCACCTACGAGCAGTACTTC
>TRBJ2-3|.|.|TRBV7-2
CASSLVDGFTDTQYF
TGTGCCAGCAGCTTAGTTGACGGATTCACAGATACGCAGTATTTT
>TRBJ2-1|TRBD2|.|TRBV15
CATSGGGASYNEQFF
TGTGCCACCAGCGGCGGGGGGGCCTCCTACAATGAGCAGTTCTTC
>TRBJ2-3|.|.|TRBV4-2
CASSQASTSTDTQYF
TGTGCCAGCAGCCAAGCTAGCACTAGCACAGATACGCAGTATTTT
>TRBJ1-1|.|.|TRBV4-1
CASSQARGTEAFF
TGCGCCAGCAGCCAAGCCAGAGGCACTGAAGCTTTCTTT
>TRBJ2-3|TRBD1|.|TRBV19
CASSIEKGAIDTQYF
TGTGCCAGTAGTATAGAGAAGGGGGCTATAGATACGCAGTATTTT
>TRBJ1-2|TRBD1|.|TRBV7-2
CASSPGTGGSYGYTF
TGTGCCAGCAGCCCTGGGACAGGGGGGTCTTATGGCTACACCTTC
>TRBJ2-7|TRBD2|.|TRBV30
CALEPSGTSGYEQYF
TGTGCCTTGGAGCCGTCCGGGACTAGCGGGTACGAGCAGTACTTC
>TRBJ2-7|TRBD2|.|TRBV20-1
CSASPGGGSYEQYF
TGCAGTGCTAGTCCGGGGGGTGGGTCCTACGAGCAGTACTTC
>TRBJ1-6|.|.|TRBV28
CASRRDYNSPLHF
TGTGCCAGTAGGCGGGACTATAATTCACCCCTCCACTTT
>TRBJ2-7|TRBD1|.|TRBV5-1
CASSRGQGFNEQYF
TGCGCCAGCAGCCGCGGACAGGGGTTCAACGAGCAGTACTTC
>TRBJ2-4|.|once|TRBV6-5
CASTPPGHKNIQYF
TGTGCCAGCACACCTCCGGGACATAAAAACATTCAGTACTTC
>TRBJ2-5|TRBD2|.|TRBV6-1
CASSEGLAGGKTQYF
TGTGCCAGCAGTGAGGGACTAGCGGGGGGTAAGACCCAGTACTTC